The clone carrying this T cell receptor (beta chain) was picked up a small number of times. The record originates from a study of blood T cell repertoires in COVID-19. Germline V gives CDR1 KGHSH, CDR2 LQKENI. The V gene lost 3 bases and the J gene lost 0 bases, with 9 bases spanning the gap. This CDR3 is built from 14 residues. Sequencing used immunoSEQ multiplex PCR; TCRdb keeps in-frame clones, though not all of them. The table lists around 250,000 clones, about nine tenths of them singletons. The genes are TRBV18 and TRBJ2-7; tentative D call: TRBD1 (5 bases). The sample was PBMCs or T cells enriched from blood (not recorded which). The sequence came from a man aged 18 to 29 who had recovered from COVID-19. CDR3 region: CASSPTALSYEQYF. DNA for the CDR3: TGTGCCAGCTCACCGACAGCCCTCTCCTACGAGCAGTACTTC. Full variable domain (rest looked up from reference TRBV18 and TRBJ2-7): NAGVMQNPRHLVRRRGQEARLRCSPMKGHSHVYWYRQLPEEGLKFMVYLQKENIIDESGMPKERFSAEFPKEGPSILRIQQVVRGDSAAYFCASSPTALSYEQYFGPGTRLTVT.